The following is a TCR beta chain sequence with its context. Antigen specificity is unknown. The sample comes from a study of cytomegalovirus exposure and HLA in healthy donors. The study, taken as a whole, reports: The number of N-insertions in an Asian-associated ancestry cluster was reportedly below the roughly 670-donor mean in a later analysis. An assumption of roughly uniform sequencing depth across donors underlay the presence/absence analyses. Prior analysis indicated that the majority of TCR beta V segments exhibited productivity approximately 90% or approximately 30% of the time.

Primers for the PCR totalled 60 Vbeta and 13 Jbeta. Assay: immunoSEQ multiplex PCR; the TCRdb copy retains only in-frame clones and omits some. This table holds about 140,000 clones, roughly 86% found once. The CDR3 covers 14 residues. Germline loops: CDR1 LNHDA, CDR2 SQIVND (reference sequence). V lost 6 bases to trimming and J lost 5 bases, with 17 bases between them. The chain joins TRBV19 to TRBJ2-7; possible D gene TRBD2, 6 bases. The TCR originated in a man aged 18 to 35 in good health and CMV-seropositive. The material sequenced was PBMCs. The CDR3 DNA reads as TGTGCCAGTAGAACGATGGCTAGCGAACACGAGCAGTACTTC. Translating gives CASRTMASEHEQYF.